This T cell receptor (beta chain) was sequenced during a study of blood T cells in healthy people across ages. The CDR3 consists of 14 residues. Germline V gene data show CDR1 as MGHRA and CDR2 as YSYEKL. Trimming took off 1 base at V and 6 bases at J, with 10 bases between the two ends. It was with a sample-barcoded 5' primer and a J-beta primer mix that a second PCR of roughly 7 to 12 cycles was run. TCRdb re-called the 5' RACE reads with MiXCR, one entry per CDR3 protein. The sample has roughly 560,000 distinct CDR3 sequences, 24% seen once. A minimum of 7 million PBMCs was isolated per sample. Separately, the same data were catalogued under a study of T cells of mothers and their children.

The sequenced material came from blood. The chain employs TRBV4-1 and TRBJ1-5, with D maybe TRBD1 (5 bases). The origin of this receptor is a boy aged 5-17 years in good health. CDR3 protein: CASSQAGLGQPQHF. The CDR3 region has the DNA TGCGCCAGCAGCCAAGCAGGGCTAGGTCAGCCCCAGCATTTT.